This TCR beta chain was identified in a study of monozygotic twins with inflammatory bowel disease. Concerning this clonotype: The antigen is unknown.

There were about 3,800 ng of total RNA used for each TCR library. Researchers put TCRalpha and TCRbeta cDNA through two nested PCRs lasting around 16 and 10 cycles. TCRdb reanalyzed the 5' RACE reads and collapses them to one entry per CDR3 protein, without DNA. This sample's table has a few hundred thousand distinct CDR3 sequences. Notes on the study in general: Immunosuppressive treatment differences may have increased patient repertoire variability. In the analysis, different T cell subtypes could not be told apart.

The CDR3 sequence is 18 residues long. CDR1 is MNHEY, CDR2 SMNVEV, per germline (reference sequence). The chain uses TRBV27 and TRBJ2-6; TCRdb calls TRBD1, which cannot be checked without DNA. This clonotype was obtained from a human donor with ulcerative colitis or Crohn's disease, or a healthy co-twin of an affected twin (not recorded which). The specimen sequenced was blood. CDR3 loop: CASSPGQGTPSGANVLTF.